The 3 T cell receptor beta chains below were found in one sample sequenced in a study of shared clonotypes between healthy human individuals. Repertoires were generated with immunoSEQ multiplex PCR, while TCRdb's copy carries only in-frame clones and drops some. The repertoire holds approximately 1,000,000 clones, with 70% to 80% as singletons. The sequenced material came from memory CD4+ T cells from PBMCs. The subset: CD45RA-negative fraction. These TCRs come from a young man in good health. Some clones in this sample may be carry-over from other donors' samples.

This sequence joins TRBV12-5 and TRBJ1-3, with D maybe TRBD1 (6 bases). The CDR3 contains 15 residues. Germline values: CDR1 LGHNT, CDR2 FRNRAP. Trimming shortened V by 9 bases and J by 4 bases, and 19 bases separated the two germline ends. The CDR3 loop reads CASARDPDSGNTIYF. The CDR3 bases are TGTGCTAGCGCTCGAGATCCGGACAGCGGAAACACCATATATTTT.

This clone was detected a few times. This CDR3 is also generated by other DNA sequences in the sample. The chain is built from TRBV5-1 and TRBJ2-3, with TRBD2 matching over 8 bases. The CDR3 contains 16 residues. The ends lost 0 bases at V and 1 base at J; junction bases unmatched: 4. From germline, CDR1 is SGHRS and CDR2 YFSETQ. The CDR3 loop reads CASSLAGGPGTDTQYF. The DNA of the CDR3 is TGCGCCAGCAGCTTGGCGGGAGGGCCGGGCACAGATACGCAGTATTTT. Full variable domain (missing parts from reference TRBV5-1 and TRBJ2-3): KAGVTQTPRYLIKTRGQQVTLSCSPISGHRSVSWYQQTPGQGLQFLFEYFSETQRNKGNFPGRFSGRQFSNSRSEMNVSTLELGDSALYLCASSLAGGPGTDTQYFGPGTRLTVL.

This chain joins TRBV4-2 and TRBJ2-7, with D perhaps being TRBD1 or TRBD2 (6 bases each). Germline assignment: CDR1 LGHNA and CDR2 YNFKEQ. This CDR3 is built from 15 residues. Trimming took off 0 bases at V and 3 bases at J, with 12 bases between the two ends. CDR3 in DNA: TGTGCCAGCAGCCAAGAATGGAGGGGGTACTACGAGCAGTACTTC. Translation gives CASSQEWRGYYEQYF.